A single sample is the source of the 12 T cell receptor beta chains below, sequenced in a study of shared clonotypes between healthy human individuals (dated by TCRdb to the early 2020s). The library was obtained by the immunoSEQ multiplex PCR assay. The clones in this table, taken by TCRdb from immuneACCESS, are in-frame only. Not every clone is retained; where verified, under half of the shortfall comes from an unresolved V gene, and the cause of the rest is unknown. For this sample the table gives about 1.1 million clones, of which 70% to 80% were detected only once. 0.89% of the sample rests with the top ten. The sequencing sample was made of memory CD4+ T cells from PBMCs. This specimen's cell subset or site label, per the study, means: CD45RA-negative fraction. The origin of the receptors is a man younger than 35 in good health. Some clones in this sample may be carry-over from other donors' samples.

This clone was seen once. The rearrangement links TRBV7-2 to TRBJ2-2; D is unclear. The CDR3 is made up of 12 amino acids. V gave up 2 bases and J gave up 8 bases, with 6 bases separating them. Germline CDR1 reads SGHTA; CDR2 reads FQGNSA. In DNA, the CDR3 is TGTGCCAGCAGCTTAAGGTTGGGGGAGCTGTTTTTT. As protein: CASSLRLGELFF.

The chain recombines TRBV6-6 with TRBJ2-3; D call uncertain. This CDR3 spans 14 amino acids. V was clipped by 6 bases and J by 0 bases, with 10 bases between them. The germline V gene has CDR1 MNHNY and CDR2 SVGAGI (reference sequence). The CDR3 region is CASRPYYSTDTQYF. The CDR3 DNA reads TGTGCCAGCAGACCCTATTATAGCACAGATACGCAGTATTTT.

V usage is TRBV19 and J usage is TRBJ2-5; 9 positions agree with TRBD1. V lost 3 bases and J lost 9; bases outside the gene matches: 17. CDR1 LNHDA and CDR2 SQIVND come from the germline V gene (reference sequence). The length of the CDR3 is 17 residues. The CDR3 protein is CASSIRTGDGLKVAQYF. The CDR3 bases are TGTGCCAGTAGTATCCGGACAGGGGATGGTCTCAAGGTGGCCCAGTACTTC.

Here the CDR3 DNA reads TGTGCCAGCAGCTTAGCGGGAGTTTTTTACGAGCAGTACTTC. Translated, it gives CASSLAGVFYEQYF. The chain has TRBV11-2 and TRBJ2-7, with D possibly TRBD2 on 6 matching bases. The CDR3 contains 14 residues. CDR1 SGHAT and CDR2 FQNNGV come from the germline V gene. Trimming removed 1 base at V and 4 bases at J, with 11 bases between.

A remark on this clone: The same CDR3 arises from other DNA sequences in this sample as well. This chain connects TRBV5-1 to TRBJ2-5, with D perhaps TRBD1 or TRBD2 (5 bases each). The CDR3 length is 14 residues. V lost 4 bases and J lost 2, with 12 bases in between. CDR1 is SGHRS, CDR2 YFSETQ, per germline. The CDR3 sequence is CASSPPGQQETQYF. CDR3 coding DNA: TGCGCCAGCAGCCCCCCGGGGCAGCAAGAGACCCAGTACTTC.

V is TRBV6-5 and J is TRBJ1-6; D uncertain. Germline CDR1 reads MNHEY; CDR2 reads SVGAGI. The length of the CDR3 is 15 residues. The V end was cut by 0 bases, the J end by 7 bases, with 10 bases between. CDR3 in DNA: TGTGCCAGCAGTTACTCGAAACGTTGGAATTCACCCCTCCACTTT. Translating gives CASSYSKRWNSPLHF.

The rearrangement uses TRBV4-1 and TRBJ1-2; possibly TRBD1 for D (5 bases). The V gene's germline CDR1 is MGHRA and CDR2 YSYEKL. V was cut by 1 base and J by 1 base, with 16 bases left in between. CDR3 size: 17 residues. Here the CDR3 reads CASSQARGRGGNYGYTF. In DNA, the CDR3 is TGCGCCAGCAGCCAAGCTCGGGGCCGGGGAGGTAACTATGGCTACACCTTC.

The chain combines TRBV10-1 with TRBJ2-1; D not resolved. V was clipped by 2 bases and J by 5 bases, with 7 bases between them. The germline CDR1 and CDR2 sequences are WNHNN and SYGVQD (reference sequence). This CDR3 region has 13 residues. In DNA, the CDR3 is TGCGCCAGCAGTGAGGGGAACAACAATGAGCAGTTCTTC. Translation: CASSEGNNNEQFF.

CDR3 nucleotides: TGTGCCAGCGGGGGACAGTACACTGAAGCTTTCTTT. Amino acid sequence: CASGGQYTEAFF. This sequence joins TRBV25-1 and TRBJ1-1, with 7 bases lining up with TRBD1. Trimming at V came to 8 bases and at J to 3 bases, leaving 3 bases not matched to a gene. Per germline, CDR1 MGHDK and CDR2 SYGVNS. The CDR3 contains 12 residues.

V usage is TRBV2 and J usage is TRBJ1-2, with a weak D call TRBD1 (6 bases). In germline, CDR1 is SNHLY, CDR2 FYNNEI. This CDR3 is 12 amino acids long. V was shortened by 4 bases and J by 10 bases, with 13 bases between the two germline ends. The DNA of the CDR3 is TGTGCCAGCAGTGTAGGGGGGCTGGCCTACACCTTC. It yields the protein CASSVGGLAYTF.

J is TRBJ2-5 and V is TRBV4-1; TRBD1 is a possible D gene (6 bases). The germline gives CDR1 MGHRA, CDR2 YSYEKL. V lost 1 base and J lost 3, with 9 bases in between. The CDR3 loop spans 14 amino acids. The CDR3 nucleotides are TGCGCCAGCAGCCAAGGGGACACCAAAGAGACCCAGTACTTC. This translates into CASSQGDTKETQYF.

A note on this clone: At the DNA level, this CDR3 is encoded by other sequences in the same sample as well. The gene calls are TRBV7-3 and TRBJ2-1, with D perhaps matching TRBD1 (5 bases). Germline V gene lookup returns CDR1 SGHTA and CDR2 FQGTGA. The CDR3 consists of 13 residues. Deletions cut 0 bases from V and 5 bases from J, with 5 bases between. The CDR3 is CASSLTRDNEQFF. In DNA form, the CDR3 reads TGTGCCAGCAGCTTAACCAGGGACAATGAGCAGTTCTTC. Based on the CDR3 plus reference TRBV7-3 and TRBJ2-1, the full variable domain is GAGVSQTPSNKVTEKGKYVELRCDPISGHTALYWYRQSLGQGPEFLIYFQGTGAADDSGLPNDRFFAVRPEGSVSTLKIQRTERGDSAVYLCASSLTRDNEQFFGPGTRLTVL.